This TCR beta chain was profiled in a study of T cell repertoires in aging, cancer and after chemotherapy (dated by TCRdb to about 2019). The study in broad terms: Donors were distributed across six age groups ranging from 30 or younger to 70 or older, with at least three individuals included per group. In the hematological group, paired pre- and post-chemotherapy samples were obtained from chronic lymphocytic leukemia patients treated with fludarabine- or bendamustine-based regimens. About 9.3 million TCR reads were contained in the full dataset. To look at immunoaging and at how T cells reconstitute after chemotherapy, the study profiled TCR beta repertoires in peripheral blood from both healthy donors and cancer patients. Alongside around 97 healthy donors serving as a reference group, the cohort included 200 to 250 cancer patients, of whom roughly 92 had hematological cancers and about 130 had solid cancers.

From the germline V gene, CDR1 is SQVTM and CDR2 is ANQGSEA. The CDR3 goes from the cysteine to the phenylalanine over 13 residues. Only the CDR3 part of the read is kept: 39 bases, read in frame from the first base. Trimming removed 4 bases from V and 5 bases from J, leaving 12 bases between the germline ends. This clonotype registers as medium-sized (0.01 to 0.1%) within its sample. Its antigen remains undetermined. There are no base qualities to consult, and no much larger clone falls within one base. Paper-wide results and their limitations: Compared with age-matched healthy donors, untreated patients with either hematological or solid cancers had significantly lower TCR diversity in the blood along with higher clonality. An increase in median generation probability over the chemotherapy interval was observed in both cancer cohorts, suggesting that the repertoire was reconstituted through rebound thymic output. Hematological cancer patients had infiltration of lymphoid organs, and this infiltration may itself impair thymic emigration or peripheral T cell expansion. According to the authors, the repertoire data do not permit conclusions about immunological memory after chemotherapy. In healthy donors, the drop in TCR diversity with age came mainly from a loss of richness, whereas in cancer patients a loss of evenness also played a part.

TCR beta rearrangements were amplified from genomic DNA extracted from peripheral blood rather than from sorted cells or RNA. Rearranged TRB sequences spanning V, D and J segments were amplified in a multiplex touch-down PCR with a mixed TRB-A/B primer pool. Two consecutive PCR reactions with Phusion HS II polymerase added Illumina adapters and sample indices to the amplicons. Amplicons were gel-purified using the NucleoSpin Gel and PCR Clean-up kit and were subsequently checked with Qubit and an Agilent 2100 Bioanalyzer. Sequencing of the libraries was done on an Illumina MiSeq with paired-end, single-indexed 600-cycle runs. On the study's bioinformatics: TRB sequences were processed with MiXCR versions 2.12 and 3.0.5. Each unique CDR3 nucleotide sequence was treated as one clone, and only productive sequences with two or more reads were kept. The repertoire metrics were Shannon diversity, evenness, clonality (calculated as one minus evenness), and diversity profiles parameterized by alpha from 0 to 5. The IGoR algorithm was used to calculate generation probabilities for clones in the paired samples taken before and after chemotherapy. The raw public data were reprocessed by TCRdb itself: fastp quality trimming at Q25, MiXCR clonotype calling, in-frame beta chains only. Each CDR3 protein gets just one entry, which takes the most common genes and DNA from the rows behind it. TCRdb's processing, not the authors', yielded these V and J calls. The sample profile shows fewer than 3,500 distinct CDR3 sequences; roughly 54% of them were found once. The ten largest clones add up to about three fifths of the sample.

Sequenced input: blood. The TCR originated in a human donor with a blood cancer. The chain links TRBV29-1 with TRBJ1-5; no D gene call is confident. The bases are TGCAGCGTTGGAGGTGGGCCTGATCAGCCCCAGCATTTT. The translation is CSVGGGPDQPQHF.